This entry lists 31 T cell receptor beta chains sequenced from one sample in a study of T and B cells in COVID-19 patients (TCRdb year 2020). The instrument was an Illumina MiSeq. Multiplex PCR with BIOMED2 TRB-A/B primer pools was used to amplify TRB rearrangements. TCRdb applied fastp at Q25 and MiXCR to the public reads, then kept only in-frame beta chains. CDR3 protein duplicates are merged, each entry listing the most common genes and DNA. The sample contains more than 15,000 distinct CDR3 sequences, 35% to 40% of them found a single time. The ten largest clonotypes hold about 15% of the sample. TRB repertoires were amplified using about 250-500 ng of genomic DNA isolated from blood. Sequenced input: blood. The receptors were sampled from a human donor with active COVID-19.

This clonotype showed up just a few times. The V and J genes are TRBV7-6 and TRBJ2-7; D is undetermined. The CDR3 runs to 15 residues. V lost 1 base and J 1 base, leaving 11 bases between the germline ends. The germline gives CDR1 SGHVS, CDR2 FNYEAQ. CDR3 protein: CASSLEVGRSYEQYF. The CDR3 DNA sequence: TGTGCCAGCAGCTTAGAAGTAGGACGGTCCTACGAGCAGTACTTC.

V and J are TRBV6-4 and TRBJ2-3, with D hard to call. The germline CDR1 and CDR2 sequences are MRHNA and SNTAGT. This CDR3 is 13 amino acids long. V was clipped by 3 bases and J by 1 base, with 5 bases between them. The CDR3, as DNA: TGTGCCAGCAGTGAATGGCGCACAGATACGCAGTATTTT. Translated: CASSEWRTDTQYF.

The sample holds a few counts of this clonotype. The V and J genes are TRBV11-2 and TRBJ2-5, with 14 bases identical to TRBD2. In germline, CDR1 is SGHAT, CDR2 FQNNGV. Trimming took 5 bases from V and 11 from J; bases not matched to a gene: 13. The CDR3 has 16 amino acids. The CDR3 loop is CASSPRTSGGSLGQYF. In nucleotides, the CDR3 is TGTGCCAGCAGCCCAAGGACTAGCGGGGGGTCTCTTGGGCAGTACTTC.

This clonotype appeared a few times. The V call is TRBV27, the J call TRBJ2-2; TRBD1 aligns across 8 bases. The J segment lost 5 bases and the V segment lost 5 bases, leaving 13 bases of the junction unmatched. This CDR3 region has 17 residues. The germline CDR1 and CDR2 sequences are MNHEY and SMNVEV (reference sequence). The CDR3: CASSLRGGRGQTGELFF. The CDR3 DNA reads as TGTGCCAGCAGTCTCCGAGGGGGCAGGGGGCAGACCGGGGAGCTGTTTTTT.

By its share, this clonotype is medium-sized (0.01 to 0.1%). The rearrangement joins TRBV29-1 to TRBJ2-3, with D unresolved. Germline CDR1 SQVTM, CDR2 ANQGSEA. With 7 bases removed from V and 7 bases from J, the gap between germline ends came to 12 bases. The CDR3 is 11 amino acids. DNA for the CDR3: TGCAGCGCTGAGATCAACTATACGCAGTATTTT. It yields the protein CSAEINYTQYF.

The chain links TRBV27 to TRBJ1-4; a weak D match, TRBD1 (6 bases). CDR1 MNHEY and CDR2 SMNVEV come from the germline V gene (reference sequence). The V gene lost 7 bases and the J gene lost 8 bases, with 20 bases spanning the gap. The CDR3 spans 15 residues. CDR3 in amino acids: CASTAGRGAWEKLFF. Here the CDR3 DNA reads TGTGCCAGCACCGCAGGTCGGGGGGCGTGGGAAAAACTGTTTTTT.

This clonotype appeared a few times. Written as DNA, the CDR3 is TGTGCCAGCAGGATCCCCGGCTACGAGCAGTACTTC. Translating gives CASRIPGYEQYF. This sequence joins TRBV27 and TRBJ2-7; D unresolved. The CDR3 extends over 12 amino acids. V dropped 6 bases and J dropped 3 bases, with 9 bases sitting between them. Germline values: CDR1 MNHEY, CDR2 SMNVEV (reference sequence).

This clonotype was detected ten times or more. The chain employs TRBV6-5 and TRBJ2-7; D might be TRBD1 (5 bases). CDR1 and CDR2 from the germline V gene are MNHEY and SVGAGI. The V end lost 0 bases, the J end lost 2 bases, and 8 bases lay between the germline ends. This CDR3 spans 14 amino acids. CDR3 nucleotide sequence: TGTGCCAGCAGTTACTCCCGACAGACCTACGAGCAGTACGTC. Its translation: CASSYSRQTYEQYV.

This clonotype was recorded a few times. The chain uses TRBV27 and TRBJ1-2; D not resolved. This CDR3 has 17 amino acids. Trimming took 0 bases from V and 4 from J, leaving 18 bases between them. Germline V gives CDR1 MNHEY, CDR2 SMNVEV (reference sequence). CDR3 loop: CASSLSSIIGVPYGYTF. DNA for the CDR3: TGTGCCAGCAGTTTATCGAGTATTATTGGGGTGCCCTATGGCTACACCTTC.

The rearrangement links TRBV18 to TRBJ2-5; 8 bases are shared with TRBD2. J lost 1 base, V lost 3 bases, and 19 bases had no gene match. CDR1 KGHSH and CDR2 LQKENI come from the germline V gene. This CDR3 spans 20 amino acids. The CDR3 protein is CASSPLALYNTRGAQETQYF. CDR3 coding DNA: TGTGCCAGCTCACCCTTGGCCCTATATAATACGCGGGGGGCCCAAGAGACCCAGTACTTC.

The rearrangement links TRBV20-1 to TRBJ2-7; TRBD2 aligns across 8 bases. Germline-derived CDR1 and CDR2 are DFQATT and SNEGSKA (reference sequence). V shed 0 bases and J 1 base; nucleotides not matched to a gene: 5. The CDR3 extends over 15 amino acids. DNA of the CDR3: TGCAGTGCTAGAGATACAGCGGGGGTGTCCTACGAGCAGTACGTC. Its translation: CSARDTAGVSYEQYV.

As regards this clonotype: Relative to the germline gene, one junction end is altered; a read error may explain this. The genes are TRBV5-1 and TRBJ1-1; D unclear. CDR1 and CDR2 from the germline V gene are SGHRS and YFSETQ. CDR3 size: 15 residues. CDR3 loop: CASSSTPGGRSEAFF. The CDR3, as DNA: TGTGCCAGCAGCTCAACCCCCGGAGGCCGAAGTGAAGCTTTCTTT.

The gene calls are TRBV6-5 and TRBJ1-1, with TRBD1 matching 7 bases. The CDR3 is 15 residues long. The V gene end was trimmed by 6 bases and the J gene end by 1 base; junction bases not matched to a gene: 8. The germline CDR1 and CDR2 sequences are MNHEY and SVGAGI. Here the CDR3 DNA reads TGTGCCAGCAGCCCGATCGGGACAGAGAACACTGAAGCTTTCTTT. This gives the protein CASSPIGTENTEAFF.

This clonotype has more than one count but fewer than ten. This chain joins TRBV6-1 and TRBJ2-2; D not certain. V lost 5 bases and J 0 bases, leaving 10 bases between the germline ends. This CDR3 region has 15 residues. CDR1 and CDR2 (germline): MNHNS, SASEGT. This chain's CDR3 is CASSKTNPNTGELFF. CDR3 sequence (DNA): TGTGCCAGCAGTAAAACTAACCCGAACACCGGGGAGCTGTTTTTT.

The chain couples TRBV27 to TRBJ1-6; 8 bases map to TRBD1. Germline trimming cut 7 bases from V and 6 bases from J; bases unmatched to any gene: 8. CDR3 length equals 15 residues. Germline V gene sequence: CDR1 MNHEY, CDR2 SMNVEV (reference sequence). CDR3 bases: TGTGCCAGCAAGCCCGGGACAGGTTTTAATTCACCCCTCCACTTT. It encodes CASKPGTGFNSPLHF.

The gene calls are TRBV6-2 or TRBV6-3 and TRBJ2-3, with 9 bases lining up with TRBD2. The CDR3 sequence is 15 residues long. Per germline, CDR1 MNHEY and CDR2 SVGEGT. Trimming removed 8 bases from V and 3 bases from J; junction bases left unmatched: 9. Here the CDR3 DNA reads TGTGCCAGCCTTAGGGCGGGGGGGCGAACAGATACGCAGTATTTT. This translates into CASLRAGGRTDTQYF.

The rearrangement links TRBV27 to TRBJ1-3; D call uncertain. This CDR3 comprises 13 residues. The ends were cut back, 2 bases at V and 4 bases at J, with 6 bases in the middle. Germline loops: CDR1 MNHEY, CDR2 SMNVEV (reference sequence). CDR3: CASSLRRGNTIYF. Here the CDR3 DNA reads TGTGCCAGCAGTTTACGGAGGGGAAACACCATATATTTT.

The J gene is TRBJ2-5, the V gene TRBV19; 11 bases agree with TRBD1. Trimming cost V 2 bases and J 5 bases; bases outside gene matches: 19. This CDR3 has 20 residues. Germline CDR1 and CDR2: LNHDA and SQIVND (reference sequence). The CDR3 sequence is CASSISLRPSDRGREETQYF. The CDR3 DNA follows: TGTGCCAGTAGTATAAGCCTCCGCCCCTCGGACAGGGGGCGCGAGGAGACCCAGTACTTC.

In its sample, this clonotype is medium-sized (0.01 to 0.1%). This chain joins TRBV19 and TRBJ2-6; 10 nucleotides align to TRBD1. The germline V gene encodes CDR1 LNHDA and CDR2 SQIVND (reference sequence). Trimming at V came to 1 base and at J to 1 base, leaving 1 base not matched to a gene. This CDR3 spans 17 amino acids. This chain's CDR3 is CASSIGQGASGANVLTF. CDR3 DNA: TGTGCCAGTAGTATAGGACAGGGGGCGTCTGGGGCCAACGTCCTGACTTTC.

This clonotype was seen just once. The V and J genes are TRBV4-1 and TRBJ1-1; TRBD1 matches at 7 bases. CDR3 length: 13 residues. V lost 4 bases and J lost 11; bases outside the gene matches: 10. CDR1 and CDR2 (germline): MGHRA, YSYEKL. The CDR3 reads CASSRTGVGLAFF. CDR3 nucleotide sequence: TGCGCCAGCAGCCGTACAGGGGTGGGGTTGGCTTTCTTT.

The sample holds a few counts of this clonotype. The CDR3 protein is CAISDYQGNTEAFF. As DNA, the CDR3 is TGTGCCATCAGTGATTACCAGGGAAACACTGAAGCTTTCTTT. J is TRBJ1-1 and V is TRBV10-3, with a possible D match to TRBD1 (5 bases). The CDR3 is made up of 14 amino acids. Germline CDR1 ENHRY, CDR2 SYGVKD. V was clipped by 3 bases and J by 2 bases, with 10 bases between them.

The rearrangement links TRBV11-2 to TRBJ2-1; 10 bases are shared with TRBD1. Judging by the DNA end, TRBJ2-7 fits better; the J call may be wrong. The CDR3 sequence is 14 residues long. Germline CDR1 is SGHAT and CDR2 is FQNNGV. The CDR3 sequence: CASSRDRGSYEQYF. DNA for the CDR3: TGTGCCAGCAGCCGGGACAGGGGCTCCTACGAGCAGTACTTC.

The J gene is TRBJ2-2, the V gene TRBV5-1; D unresolved. This CDR3 spans 14 amino acids. CDR1 and CDR2 from the germline V gene are SGHRS and YFSETQ. Trimming took off 4 bases at V and 3 bases at J, with 10 bases between the two ends. CDR3: CASSLWLDTGELFF. The CDR3 coding sequence is TGCGCCAGCAGCCTTTGGTTGGACACCGGGGAGCTGTTTTTT.

V is TRBV12-3 or TRBV12-4 and J is TRBJ1-5; TRBD1 matches at 8 bases. The CDR3 loop spans 15 amino acids. J lost 1 base, V lost 5 bases, and 4 bases had no gene match. CDR3 nucleotides: TGTGCCAGCAGTATCACAGGGGGAAGCAATCAGCCCCAGCATTTT. It codes for CASSITGGSNQPQHF.

The chain combines TRBV12-3 or TRBV12-4 with TRBJ2-7, with 10 bases identical to TRBD2. The trim removed 5 bases at V and 6 bases at J, leaving 10 bases unmatched. CDR3 length: 15 amino acids. The CDR3 DNA reads as TGTGCCAGCAGTGCCCAGCGGGGGGGAGCTGGCGAGCAGTACGTC. Translating gives CASSAQRGGAGEQYV.

In its sample, this clonotype was seen a few times. The chain recombines TRBV6-6 with TRBJ2-1, with 13 bases lining up with TRBD2. CDR3 length equals 17 residues. Unmatched junction bases numbered 8, after V lost 2 bases and J lost 7 bases. CDR1 and CDR2 (germline): MNHNY, SVGAGI (reference sequence). CDR3 protein: CASSYRGLAGVGNEQFF. CDR3 in DNA: TGTGCCAGCAGTTACCGTGGACTAGCGGGGGTAGGGAATGAGCAGTTCTTC.

This clonotype was seen a handful of times. This chain links TRBV18 with TRBJ2-3; possibly TRBD2 for D (7 bases). This CDR3 is 15 amino acids long. Trimming stripped 3 bases from V and 6 bases from J, with 16 bases between. Germline lookup yields CDR1 KGHSH and CDR2 LQKENI. This chain's CDR3 is CASSPIAGAGDTQYF. CDR3 sequence (DNA): TGTGCCAGCTCACCTATTGCGGGGGCCGGGGATACGCAGTATTTT.

This clonotype is deemed medium-sized. Here the CDR3 DNA reads TGTGCCAGTACCACGCCCCCAGATACGCAGTATTTT. Encoded protein: CASTTPPDTQYF. This chain links TRBV19 with TRBJ2-3; D remains ambiguous. Germline assignment: CDR1 LNHDA and CDR2 SQIVND (reference sequence). The CDR3 length is 12 residues. The V end lost 7 bases, the J end lost 4 bases, and 9 bases lay between the germline ends.

V is TRBV29-1 and J is TRBJ2-4; tentatively, D is TRBD1 (5 bases). The CDR3 consists of 12 residues. The V end was cut by 7 bases, the J end by 8 bases, with 15 bases between. Germline V gene data show CDR1 as SQVTM and CDR2 as ANQGSEA. The CDR3, as DNA: TGCAGCGGTCAAAACAGGTTGGACATTCAGTACTTC. Translation gives CSGQNRLDIQYF.

This clonotype was seen a few times. The chain combines TRBV6-2 or TRBV6-3 with TRBJ2-1; 11 positions agree with TRBD2. From germline, CDR1 is MNHEY and CDR2 SVGEGT. The CDR3 has 15 amino acids. Trimming at V came to 7 bases and at J to 8 bases, leaving 10 bases not matched to a gene. The CDR3 here is CASNLAGGASYEQFF. CDR3 coding DNA: TGTGCCAGCAACCTAGCGGGGGGAGCCTCTTATGAGCAGTTCTTC.

The genes are TRBV29-1 and TRBJ2-3; 10 bases map to TRBD2. Germline V lookup: CDR1 SQVTM, CDR2 ANQGSEA. The CDR3 has 16 amino acids. V was clipped by 5 bases and J by 0 bases; unmatched bases: 8. CDR3 nucleotides: TGCAGCGTTTGGCTAGCGGGGGACTATAGCACAGATACGCAGTATTTT. Translated: CSVWLAGDYSTDTQYF.